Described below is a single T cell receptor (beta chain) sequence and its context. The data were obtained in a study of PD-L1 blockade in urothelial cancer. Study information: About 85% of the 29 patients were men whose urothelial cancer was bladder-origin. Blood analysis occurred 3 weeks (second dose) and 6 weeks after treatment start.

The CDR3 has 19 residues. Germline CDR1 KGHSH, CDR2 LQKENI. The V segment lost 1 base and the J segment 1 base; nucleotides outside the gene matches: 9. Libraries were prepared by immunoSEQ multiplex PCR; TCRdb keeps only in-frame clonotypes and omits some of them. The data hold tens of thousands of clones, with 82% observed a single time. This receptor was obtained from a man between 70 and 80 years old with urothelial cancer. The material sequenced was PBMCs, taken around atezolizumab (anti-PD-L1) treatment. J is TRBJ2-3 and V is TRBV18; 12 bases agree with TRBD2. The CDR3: CASSPLPSGGAVGTDTQYF. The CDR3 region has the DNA TGTGCCAGCTCACCACTGCCTAGCGGGGGGGCTGTTGGCACAGATACGCAGTATTTT.